A single sample is the source of the 9 T cell receptor beta chains below, sequenced in a study of shared T cell receptors in the human thymus. Repertoires were generated with immunoSEQ multiplex PCR, while TCRdb's copy carries only in-frame clones and drops some. The sample includes about 660,000 clones, approximately 89% of them seen just once. The same sample was also studied in work on human thymus T cells.

The specimen sequenced was thymocytes. Receptors were obtained from a boy younger than two with a congenital heart defect.

This chain joins TRBV18 and TRBJ2-1, with 9 positions matching TRBD2. J lost 5 bases, V lost 0 bases, and 23 bases had no gene match. Germline V lookup: CDR1 KGHSH, CDR2 LQKENI. The CDR3 loop spans 22 amino acids. DNA for the CDR3: TGTGCCAGCTCACCACCGAATGCCAGAACTAATCAAGAGCGGGAGGACGACAATGAGCAGTTCTTC. Amino acid sequence: CASSPPNARTNQEREDDNEQFF.

CDR3 amino acids: CASRGRSSYNEQFF. In nucleotides, the CDR3 is TGTGCCAGTAGGGGCCGAAGCTCCTACAATGAGCAGTTCTTC. This chain uses TRBV19 with TRBJ2-1; D is unresolved. With 6 bases removed from V and 0 bases from J, the gap between germline ends came to 9 bases. Germline CDR1 and CDR2: LNHDA and SQIVND (reference sequence). The CDR3 extends over 14 amino acids. Looking up the rest from reference TRBV19 and TRBJ2-1 gives the full variable domain: DGGITQSPKYLFRKEGQNVTLSCEQNLNHDAMYWYRQDPGQGLRLIYYSQIVNDFQKGDIAEGYSVSREKKESFPLTVTSAQKNPTAFYLCASRGRSSYNEQFFGPGTRLTVL.

The gene calls are TRBV18 and TRBJ1-2, with 7 bases matching TRBD1. Germline V gene lookup returns CDR1 KGHSH and CDR2 LQKENI. The CDR3 contains 17 residues. V shed 0 bases, J shed 8 bases, and the junction held 15 bases outside the gene matches. The CDR3 is CASSPPGRTGSFRGYTF. The DNA for the CDR3 is TGTGCCAGCTCACCACCTGGGCGGACAGGAAGTTTTCGGGGCTACACCTTC.

This clone is a singleton in its sample. The chain carries TRBV7-2 and TRBJ1-1; TRBD1 matches at 10 bases. The CDR3 length is 16 residues. J gave up 5 bases and V 3 bases, and 9 bases lay outside the gene matches. Germline V gene lookup returns CDR1 SGHTA and CDR2 FQGNSA. The CDR3 DNA sequence: TGTGCCAGCAGCTTCCCCGGGACAGGGGAGCGGACTGAAGCTTTCTTT. This encodes CASSFPGTGERTEAFF.

The genes are TRBV27 and TRBJ2-3; a possible D gene is TRBD2 (6 bases). Trimming left V 3 bases short and J 4 bases short, with 17 bases between. Germline V gene lookup returns CDR1 MNHEY and CDR2 SMNVEV (reference sequence). The CDR3 has 16 amino acids. CDR3: CASSFVSGGSADTQYF. Written as DNA, the CDR3 is TGTGCCAGCAGTTTTGTTTCCGGGGGTAGTGCAGATACGCAGTATTTT.

As DNA, the CDR3 is TGCGCCAGCAGCCTCGGGTCTGGGGCCAACGTCCTGACTTTC. Translation gives CASSLGSGANVLTF. The chain links TRBV4-3 to TRBJ2-6; no firm D call. The germline CDR1 and CDR2 sequences are LGHNA and YSLEER. V was shortened by 4 bases and J by 1 base, with 5 bases between the two germline ends. CDR3 length equals 14 residues.

The chain's CDR3 is CASIWTGEIPYEQYF. The CDR3 coding sequence is TGTGCCAGCATTTGGACAGGGGAAATTCCCTACGAGCAGTACTTC. The genes are TRBV6-4 and TRBJ2-7; 9 positions match TRBD1. V shed 7 bases and J 2 bases; nucleotides not matched to a gene: 9. The CDR3 loop spans 15 amino acids. The V gene's germline CDR1 is MRHNA and CDR2 SNTAGT.

This chain joins TRBV9 and TRBJ2-1, with a weak D call TRBD1 (6 bases). V lost 3 bases to trimming and J lost 6 bases, with 19 bases between them. This CDR3 has 16 residues. Germline V gives CDR1 SGDLS, CDR2 YYNGEE. CDR3 sequence: CASSASIRGRSNEQFF. Written as DNA, the CDR3 is TGTGCCAGCAGCGCCTCAATCAGGGGTCGAAGCAATGAGCAGTTCTTC.

The rearrangement links TRBV5-1 to TRBJ2-3; TRBD2 agrees at 8 bases. V shed 1 base, J shed 5 bases, and the junction held 9 bases outside the gene matches. This CDR3 region has 16 residues. Germline CDR1 is SGHRS and CDR2 is YFSETQ. The DNA of the CDR3 is TGCGCCAGCAGCTTGTGGCCGCGGGAGGACGGAGATACGCAGTATTTT. Its protein product is CASSLWPREDGDTQYF.